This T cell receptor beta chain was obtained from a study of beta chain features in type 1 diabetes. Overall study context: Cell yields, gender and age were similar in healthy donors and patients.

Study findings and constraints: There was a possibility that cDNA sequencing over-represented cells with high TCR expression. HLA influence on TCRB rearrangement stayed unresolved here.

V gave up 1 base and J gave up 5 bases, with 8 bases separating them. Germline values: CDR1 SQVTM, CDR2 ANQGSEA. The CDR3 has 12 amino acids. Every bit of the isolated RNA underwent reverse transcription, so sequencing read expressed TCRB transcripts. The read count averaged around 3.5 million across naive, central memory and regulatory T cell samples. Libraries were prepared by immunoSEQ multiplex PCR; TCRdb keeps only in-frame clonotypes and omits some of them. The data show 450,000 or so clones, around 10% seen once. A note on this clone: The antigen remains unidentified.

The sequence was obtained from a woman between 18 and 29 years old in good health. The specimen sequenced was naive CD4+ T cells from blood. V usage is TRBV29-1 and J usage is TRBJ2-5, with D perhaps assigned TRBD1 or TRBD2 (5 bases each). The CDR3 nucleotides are TGCAGCGTTGAAGGAGGGACGGAGACCCAGTACTTC. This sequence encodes CSVEGGTETQYF.